The 25 T cell receptor beta chains below were found in one sample sequenced in a study of technical replicates of blood from several donors. Only in-frame clones appear in the TCRdb table, and some are missing; sequencing was by immunoSEQ multiplex PCR. Of roughly 67,000 clones listed, more than 95% were seen once; the top ten hold around 0.16%. Sequenced material: T cells isolated from PBMCs. These receptors were taken from a human donor in good health.

The gene calls are TRBV6-5 and TRBJ2-7; 9 bases are shared with TRBD1. Per germline, CDR1 MNHEY and CDR2 SVGAGI. This CDR3 is built from 15 residues. The ends lost 4 bases at V and 4 bases at J; junction bases unmatched: 8. The DNA of the CDR3 is TGTGCCAGCAGTTCACTGGACAGGGGCTATTACGAGCAGTACTTC. This encodes CASSSLDRGYYEQYF.

The chain joins TRBV5-1 to TRBJ2-3; TRBD2 might be the D (6 bases). Germline CDR1 and CDR2: SGHRS and YFSETQ. The CDR3 is made up of 16 amino acids. V dropped 7 bases and J dropped 4 bases, with 22 bases sitting between them. CDR3 protein: CASGLPSGSLADTQYF. In DNA, the CDR3 is TGCGCCAGCGGCCTACCCAGCGGGTCCCTTGCAGATACGCAGTATTTT.

J is TRBJ2-1 and V is TRBV9; no definite D call. CDR1 and CDR2 (germline): SGDLS, YYNGEE. The CDR3 runs 15 residues. Trimming cost V 4 bases and J 8 bases, with 19 bases left between them. This CDR3 reads CASSPRLNIGDEQFF. CDR3 nucleotide sequence: TGTGCCAGCAGCCCCCGGTTAAACATTGGAGATGAGCAGTTCTTC.

The chain carries TRBV15 and TRBJ1-3, with D unclear. Between the trimmed V and J ends, which lost 1 base and 0 bases, there was a span of 10 bases. Germline CDR1 and CDR2: LNHNV and YYDKDF (reference sequence). This CDR3 has 16 residues. This CDR3 is CATSRARADSGNTIYF. The CDR3 DNA is TGTGCCACCAGCAGAGCGCGGGCAGACTCTGGAAACACCATATATTTT.

The DNA of the CDR3 is TGTGCCAGCAGCTTCCAGGGACAGGAGGGCTATGGCTACACCTTC. It translates to CASSFQGQEGYGYTF. V usage is TRBV7-9 and J usage is TRBJ1-2, with 8 nucleotides matching TRBD1. The J segment lost 4 bases and the V segment lost 3 bases, leaving 7 bases of the junction unmatched. Germline V lookup: CDR1 SEHNR, CDR2 FQNEAQ (reference sequence). This CDR3 is built from 15 residues.

This clone was seen just once. The rearrangement links TRBV30 to TRBJ1-1; a possible D gene is TRBD1 (5 bases). V was cut by 3 bases and J by 0 bases, with 20 bases left in between. This CDR3 is built from 17 residues. Germline V gene lookup returns CDR1 GTSNPN and CDR2 SVGIG (reference sequence). CDR3: CAWSEGQKQRVNTEAFF. CDR3 sequence (DNA): TGTGCCTGGAGCGAAGGACAAAAACAAAGGGTGAACACTGAAGCTTTCTTT.

The J gene is TRBJ2-2, the V gene TRBV10-3; the match to TRBD1 covers 11 bases. The V segment lost 4 bases and the J segment 5 bases; nucleotides outside the gene matches: 3. CDR1 ENHRY and CDR2 SYGVKD come from the germline V gene. The CDR3 sequence is 15 residues long. CDR3 in DNA: TGTGCCATCAGTGGGACAGGGGGCTTAACCGGGGAGCTGTTTTTT. It codes for CAISGTGGLTGELFF.

This sequence joins TRBV7-6 and TRBJ1-1; D gene unclear. CDR1 and CDR2 from the germline V gene are SGHVS and FNYEAQ. The ends were cut back, 7 bases at V and 7 bases at J, with 7 bases in the middle. The CDR3 runs 10 residues. The CDR3 nucleotides read TGTGCCAGCACCCCCCTTGAAGCTTTCTTT. It specifies CASTPLEAFF.

The chain has TRBV7-9 and TRBJ2-6, with D possibly matching TRBD1 (5 bases). Between the trimmed V and J ends, which lost 1 base and 0 bases, there was a span of 10 bases. CDR1 and CDR2 (germline): SEHNR, FQNEAQ (reference sequence). CDR3 length: 17 amino acids. CDR3 in amino acids: CASSLGRGISGANVLTF. In DNA form, the CDR3 reads TGTGCCAGCAGCTTAGGAAGGGGCATCTCTGGGGCCAACGTCCTGACTTTC.

The J gene is TRBJ2-3, the V gene TRBV5-1, with 7 bases fitting TRBD2. Germline assignment: CDR1 SGHRS and CDR2 YFSETQ. The CDR3 extends over 17 amino acids. The J segment lost 0 bases and the V segment lost 2 bases, leaving 9 bases of the junction unmatched. CDR3 nucleotides: TGCGCCAGCAGCTTTGCGATTGGCGGGAGAAGCACAGATACGCAGTATTTT. It encodes CASSFAIGGRSTDTQYF.

V usage is TRBV28 and J usage is TRBJ2-6; D is unresolved. The CDR3 sequence is 16 residues long. CDR1 is MDHEN, CDR2 SYDVKM, per germline. The V gene lost 9 bases and the J gene lost 0 bases, with 15 bases spanning the gap. The chain's CDR3 is CASGPTVNSGANVLTF. The CDR3 nucleotides are TGTGCCAGTGGCCCCACAGTGAACTCTGGGGCCAACGTCCTGACTTTC.

V usage is TRBV19 and J usage is TRBJ2-2; 14 bases map to TRBD2. Unmatched junction bases numbered 9, after V lost 2 bases and J lost 4 bases. CDR1 LNHDA and CDR2 SQIVND come from the germline V gene (reference sequence). This CDR3 comprises 19 residues. Here the CDR3 reads CASSIRLAGGPGITGELFF. The CDR3 DNA sequence: TGTGCCAGTAGTATAAGACTAGCGGGAGGGCCGGGAATCACCGGGGAGCTGTTTTTT.

This clone was observed a single time. The J gene is TRBJ2-1, the V gene TRBV6-4; 12 nucleotides match TRBD2. The CDR3 contains 17 residues. Germline CDR1 and CDR2: MRHNA and SNTAGT. The junction had 5 bases not matched to a gene; V was cut back by 3 bases and J by 2 bases. CDR3 coding DNA: TGTGCCAGCAGTGAGGCTAGCGGGGGGGCGGCCTACAATGAGCAGTTCTTC. This gives the protein CASSEASGGAAYNEQFF.

This sequence joins TRBV30 and TRBJ2-1, with a weak D call TRBD1 (6 bases). CDR3 length: 14 residues. Germline CDR1 is GTSNPN and CDR2 is SVGIG (reference sequence). Between the trimmed V and J ends, which lost 0 bases and 4 bases, there was a span of 10 bases. The CDR3 DNA is TGTGCCTGGAGTGTAGGAGGACAGTACAATGAGCAGTTCTTC. Its protein is CAWSVGGQYNEQFF.

J is TRBJ2-5 and V is TRBV4-1; perhaps TRBD2 as D (5 bases). Germline CDR1 reads MGHRA; CDR2 reads YSYEKL. The CDR3 contains 15 residues. The ends were cut back, 4 bases at V and 5 bases at J, with 17 bases in the middle. The chain's CDR3 is CASSPQIGVGETQYF. CDR3 DNA sequence: TGCGCCAGCAGCCCACAGATCGGGGTGGGGGAGACCCAGTACTTC.

The chain couples TRBV9 to TRBJ2-5; a possible D gene is TRBD1 (5 bases). This CDR3 has 12 residues. The germline V gene has CDR1 SGDLS and CDR2 YYNGEE. V was clipped by 2 bases and J by 5 bases, with 7 bases between them. The CDR3 protein is CASSVDTETQYF. In nucleotides, the CDR3 is TGTGCCAGCAGCGTGGACACCGAGACCCAGTACTTC.

This chain's CDR3 is CASSLTGSTEAFF. The CDR3, as DNA: TGTGCCAGCAGCCTGACAGGGAGCACTGAAGCTTTCTTT. The V call is TRBV7-3, the J call TRBJ1-1, with 7 nucleotides matching TRBD1. The CDR3 is made up of 13 amino acids. Germline V lookup: CDR1 SGHTA, CDR2 FQGTGA. Trimming cost V 5 bases and J 4 bases; bases outside gene matches: 4. Looking up the rest from reference TRBV7-3 and TRBJ1-1 gives the full variable domain: GAGVSQTPSNKVTEKGKYVELRCDPISGHTALYWYRQSLGQGPEFLIYFQGTGAADDSGLPNDRFFAVRPEGSVSTLKIQRTERGDSAVYLCASSLTGSTEAFFGQGTRLTVV.

The chain links TRBV11-2 to TRBJ2-5, with TRBD1 matching over 10 bases. The length of the CDR3 is 17 residues. From germline, CDR1 is SGHAT and CDR2 FQNNGV. Losses at the gene ends were 5 bases for V and 2 bases for J; bases not matched to a gene: 11. CDR3 residues: CASSMTGGLRLQETQYF. CDR3 DNA sequence: TGTGCCAGCAGCATGACAGGGGGCCTTAGGTTACAAGAGACCCAGTACTTC. Together with reference TRBV11-2 and TRBJ2-5, the CDR3 gives the full variable domain: EAGVAQSPRYKIIEKRQSVAFWCNPISGHATLYWYQQILGQGPKLLIQFQNNGVVDDSQLPKDRFSAERLKGVDSTLKIQPAKLEDSAVYLCASSMTGGLRLQETQYFGPGTRLLVL.

The rearrangement joins TRBV6-5 to TRBJ2-2; TRBD2 aligns across 12 bases. The trim removed 6 bases at V and 5 bases at J, leaving 4 bases unmatched. CDR3 length equals 15 residues. From germline, CDR1 is MNHEY and CDR2 SVGAGI. As DNA, the CDR3 is TGTGCCAGCAGCTCCGGGACTAGCGGGACCGGGGAGCTGTTTTTT. It codes for CASSSGTSGTGELFF.

The chain couples TRBV7-2 to TRBJ2-3; TRBD2 matches 7 bases. Germline V gene sequence: CDR1 SGHTA, CDR2 FQGNSA. The junction had 8 bases not matched to a gene; V was cut back by 3 bases and J by 8 bases. This CDR3 is 14 amino acids long. CDR3 amino acids: CASSFGDYIVTQYF. The DNA of the CDR3 is TGTGCCAGCAGCTTTGGGGACTATATAGTTACGCAGTATTTT.

V gene TRBV28 combines with J gene TRBJ1-2, with TRBD1 matching over 7 bases. CDR1 and CDR2 from the germline V gene are MDHEN and SYDVKM. CDR3 length: 15 residues. The V and J ends lost 6 bases and 8 bases, in that order; junction bases with no gene match: 15. The CDR3 sequence is CASSPIDRDSPGYTF. DNA of the CDR3: TGTGCCAGCAGCCCTATAGACCGGGACAGTCCGGGCTACACCTTC.

This chain uses TRBV6-5 with TRBJ2-3; D might be TRBD1 (6 bases). This CDR3 has 15 amino acids. CDR1 and CDR2 (germline): MNHEY, SVGAGI. Trimming took off 2 bases at V and 1 base at J, with 10 bases between the two ends. The DNA for the CDR3 is TGTGCCAGCAGTTACCAGGGGAGAGGCACAGATACGCAGTATTTT. Residues: CASSYQGRGTDTQYF.

The V and J genes are TRBV2 and TRBJ2-7; D unresolved. Germline V gene sequence: CDR1 SNHLY, CDR2 FYNNEI. Trimming took off 2 bases at V and 3 bases at J, with 8 bases between the two ends. The CDR3 totals 13 residues. The DNA for the CDR3 is TGTGCCAGCAGTGAACTCCCGGGCTACGAGCAGTACTTC. Protein sequence: CASSELPGYEQYF.

The chain links TRBV7-9 to TRBJ1-5, with 12 bases matching TRBD1. The CDR3 length is 16 residues. V shed 5 bases and J 3 bases; nucleotides not matched to a gene: 5. Germline loops: CDR1 SEHNR, CDR2 FQNEAQ (reference sequence). The CDR3 DNA is TGTGCCAGCAGCCCAGGGACAGGGGGCTACAATCAGCCCCAGCATTTT. Protein product: CASSPGTGGYNQPQHF.

The genes are TRBV5-4 and TRBJ2-7; D might be TRBD1 (6 bases). Trimming stripped 4 bases from V and 3 bases from J, with 20 bases between. In germline, CDR1 is SGHNT, CDR2 YYREEE (reference sequence). The CDR3 runs to 16 residues. DNA for the CDR3: TGTGCCAGCAGCCCACGCCCCCAGGGGCGCCTCTACGAGCAGTACTTC. Translation: CASSPRPQGRLYEQYF.